This passage covers 23 T cell receptor beta chains from one sample sequenced in a study of blood T cell repertoires in COVID-19. Libraries were prepared by immunoSEQ multiplex PCR; TCRdb keeps only in-frame clonotypes and omits some of them. This table has 140,000 or so clones, approximately 90% appearing once. Sequences were obtained from peripheral blood. The receptors stem from a human donor in a cohort sampled during active COVID-19.

This chain joins TRBV6-1 and TRBJ2-4; a possible D gene is TRBD2 (5 bases). CDR3 length: 18 residues. Germline V gives CDR1 MNHNS, CDR2 SASEGT. V lost 2 bases to trimming and J lost 2 bases, with 19 bases between them. The CDR3 DNA reads TGTGCCAGCAGTGAACCCTTGACTCGTCGGGGAACCAAAAACATTCAGTACTTC. Protein: CASSEPLTRRGTKNIQYF.

The rearrangement links TRBV7-6 to TRBJ1-1, with D maybe TRBD1 (6 bases). This CDR3 is 14 amino acids long. The V gene's germline CDR1 is SGHVS and CDR2 FNYEAQ. The V and J ends lost 1 base and 3 bases respectively, with 9 bases between them. CDR3 nucleotides: TGTGCCAGCAGCTTAGTACAGGGCCACACTGAAGCTTTCTTT. This gives the protein CASSLVQGHTEAFF. Full variable domain (outside the CDR3, taken from reference TRBV7-6 and TRBJ1-1): GAGVSQSPRYKVTKRGQDVALRCDPISGHVSLYWYRQALGQGPEFLTYFNYEAQQDKSGLPNDRFSAERPEGSISTLTIQRTEQRDSAMYRCASSLVQGHTEAFFGQGTRLTVV.

In its sample, this clone was seen many times. This chain links TRBV7-8 with TRBJ2-2, with 13 bases fitting TRBD2. This CDR3 is 18 amino acids long. The germline V gene encodes CDR1 SGHVS and CDR2 FQNEAQ. Trimming removed 5 bases from V and 6 bases from J; junction bases left unmatched: 12. Here the CDR3 reads CASSPRALAGGPPGELFF. For the CDR3, the DNA is TGTGCCAGCAGCCCAAGGGCACTAGCGGGGGGGCCTCCCGGGGAGCTGTTTTTT.

The J gene is TRBJ1-2, the V gene TRBV9, with unresolved D. The CDR3 totals 16 residues. Germline lookup yields CDR1 SGDLS and CDR2 YYNGEE. Between the trimmed V and J ends, which lost 0 bases and 2 bases, there was a span of 14 bases. In DNA form, the CDR3 reads TGTGCCAGCAGCGTAGCAGGATCCGCGTCAAACTATGGCTACACCTTC. Amino acid sequence: CASSVAGSASNYGYTF.

This chain connects TRBV6-5 to TRBJ1-1, with D unresolved. Germline CDR1 is MNHEY and CDR2 is SVGAGI. V dropped 5 bases and J dropped 0 bases, with 7 bases sitting between them. This CDR3 contains 13 residues. The CDR3 nucleotides are TGTGCCAGCAGTCTGAACATGAACACTGAAGCTTTCTTT. Amino acid sequence: CASSLNMNTEAFF.

A remark on this clone: Additional DNA sequences in this sample encode the identical CDR3. The chain joins TRBV19 to TRBJ2-5; weak D call: TRBD1 (5 bases). V was clipped by 5 bases and J by 5 bases, with 12 bases between them. In germline, CDR1 is LNHDA, CDR2 SQIVND (reference sequence). The CDR3 covers 13 residues. The CDR3 loop is CASSPQGGETQYF. CDR3 nucleotide sequence: TGTGCCAGTAGTCCGCAGGGTGGGGAGACCCAGTACTTC.

The rearrangement joins TRBV10-3 to TRBJ1-2; 7 bases fit TRBD1. The junction had 18 bases not matched to a gene; V was cut back by 10 bases and J by 4 bases. The CDR3 runs to 16 residues. Per the germline V gene, CDR1 is ENHRY and CDR2 is SYGVKD. The CDR3 nucleotides read TGTGCCACCAGGGTTCCGGCCAGGGGGGCTTCCTATGGCTACACCTTC. Translated, it gives CATRVPARGASYGYTF.

The chain couples TRBV5-4 to TRBJ1-2; 7 bases match TRBD1. Losses at the gene ends were 4 bases for V and 4 bases for J; bases not matched to a gene: 7. The CDR3 has 14 amino acids. Germline-derived CDR1 and CDR2 are SGHNT and YYREEE (reference sequence). The CDR3 reads CASSDDRAFYGYTF. DNA of the CDR3: TGTGCCAGCAGCGACGACAGGGCCTTCTATGGCTACACCTTC.

This CDR3 is CASSQPLQGLADTQYF. The DNA for the CDR3 is TGTGCCAGCAGCCAACCTCTACAGGGGTTGGCAGATACGCAGTATTTT. The J gene is TRBJ2-3, the V gene TRBV5-4; 7 bases map to TRBD1. The CDR3 length is 16 residues. CDR1 and CDR2 (germline): SGHNT, YYREEE (reference sequence). Trimming cost V 4 bases and J 4 bases; bases outside gene matches: 12.

The rearrangement uses TRBV4-3 and TRBJ2-1; tentatively, D is TRBD1 (5 bases). V lost 2 bases and J lost 5, with 10 bases in between. The CDR3 covers 14 residues. Germline V CDR1 and CDR2: LGHNA, YSLEER. Here the CDR3 reads CASSQQGGDNEQFF. The CDR3 nucleotides read TGCGCCAGCAGCCAACAGGGTGGCGACAATGAGCAGTTCTTC.

V is TRBV2 and J is TRBJ1-2; a possible D gene is TRBD1 (6 bases). The CDR3 sequence is 15 residues long. The germline V gene has CDR1 SNHLY and CDR2 FYNNEI. Trimming cost V 4 bases and J 3 bases, with 15 bases left between them. CDR3 residues: CASSALTGPHYGYTF. The DNA of the CDR3 is TGTGCCAGCAGTGCACTGACAGGACCCCACTATGGCTACACCTTC. Variable domain in full (rest from reference TRBV2 and TRBJ1-2): EPEVTQTPSHQVTQMGQEVILRCVPISNHLYFYWYRQILGQKVEFLVSFYNNEISEKSEIFDDQFSVERPDGSNFTLKIRSTKLEDSAMYFCASSALTGPHYGYTFGSGTRLTVV.

The rearrangement joins TRBV2 to TRBJ1-1; D is perhaps TRBD1 (6 bases). CDR1 is SNHLY and CDR2 is FYNNEI in the germline V gene. V was cut by 5 bases and J by 2 bases, with 15 bases left in between. The CDR3 extends over 15 amino acids. The CDR3 is CASSPILDRNTEAFF. CDR3 sequence (DNA): TGTGCCAGCAGTCCCATCTTGGACAGAAACACTGAAGCTTTCTTT.

The chain carries TRBV4-1 and TRBJ2-3; D is possibly TRBD2 (7 bases). V was cut by 0 bases and J by 2 bases, with 18 bases left in between. CDR3 length: 18 residues. The germline CDR1 and CDR2 sequences are MGHRA and YSYEKL. The CDR3 spells CASSQEARAGAFTDTQYF. Written as DNA, the CDR3 is TGCGCCAGCAGCCAAGAGGCTCGGGCGGGGGCTTTCACAGATACGCAGTATTTT.

The genes are TRBV6-4 and TRBJ2-4; 11 bases map to TRBD2. The CDR3 runs to 17 residues. Germline trimming cut 6 bases from V and 3 bases from J; bases unmatched to any gene: 10. Germline V gives CDR1 MRHNA, CDR2 SNTAGT. The CDR3 sequence: CASSGSRLAGSKNIQYF. In nucleotides, the CDR3 is TGTGCCAGCAGCGGCTCTAGACTAGCGGGGAGCAAAAACATTCAGTACTTC.

The DNA of the CDR3 is TGCGCCAGCAGCCAATCGGGACAGGGGGCAGCAGATACGCAGTATTTT. As protein: CASSQSGQGAADTQYF. The genes are TRBV4-1 and TRBJ2-3; 12 positions match TRBD1. This CDR3 region has 16 residues. The V gene end was trimmed by 2 bases and the J gene end by 4 bases; junction bases not matched to a gene: 4. The V gene's germline CDR1 is MGHRA and CDR2 YSYEKL.

The chain carries TRBV4-1 and TRBJ1-2; a possible D gene is TRBD1 (5 bases). V lost 1 base, J lost 4 bases, and 13 bases lay in between. CDR1 is MGHRA and CDR2 is YSYEKL in the germline V gene. This CDR3 spans 15 amino acids. In nucleotides, the CDR3 is TGCGCCAGCAGCCAAGCGCAGGGTTCCCCCTATGGCTACACCTTC. Translation gives CASSQAQGSPYGYTF.

The CDR3 sequence is CASSFSGSPGYGYTF. CDR3 nucleotides: TGCGCCAGCAGCTTTTCGGGGTCTCCTGGCTATGGCTACACCTTC. This rearrangement joins TRBV5-1 to TRBJ1-2; D gene ambiguous. Germline V gives CDR1 SGHRS, CDR2 YFSETQ. This CDR3 contains 15 residues. The V and J ends lost 2 bases and 4 bases respectively, with 15 bases between them.

The chain is built from TRBV5-8 and TRBJ2-5, with unresolved D. The germline gives CDR1 SGHTS, CDR2 YDEGEE. The V end lost 7 bases, the J end lost 5 bases, and 21 bases lay between the germline ends. This CDR3 has 15 residues. The CDR3 DNA follows: TGTGCCAGCCGCTATTTACACGGAATCGGGGAGACCCAGTACTTC. Translating it yields CASRYLHGIGETQYF. The full variable domain, its missing parts supplied by reference TRBV5-8 and TRBJ2-5, is EAGVTQSPTHLIKTRGQQATLRCSPISGHTSVYWYQQALGLGLQFLLWYDEGEERNRGNFPPRFSGRQFPNYSSELNVNALELEDSALYLCASRYLHGIGETQYFGPGTRLLVL.

This chain uses TRBV6-2 or TRBV6-3 with TRBJ2-5; D is possibly TRBD1 (6 bases). V dropped 2 bases and J dropped 5 bases, with 15 bases sitting between them. Germline V gene lookup returns CDR1 MNHEY and CDR2 SVGEGT. The CDR3 spans 15 residues. This CDR3 is CASSYEAGAVETQYF. The CDR3, as DNA: TGTGCCAGCAGTTACGAGGCAGGGGCGGTGGAGACCCAGTACTTC.

The chain has TRBV5-1 and TRBJ1-2, with 7 bases fitting TRBD1. CDR3 size: 14 residues. V trimming: 2 bases; J trimming: 2 bases; junction bases outside the gene matches: 3. Germline CDR1 reads SGHRS; CDR2 reads YFSETQ. CDR3 nucleotides: TGCGCCAGCAGCTTAACAGGGGAAAACTATGGCTACACCTTC. It is translated as CASSLTGENYGYTF.

The chain carries TRBV5-1 and TRBJ1-1, with a weak D call TRBD1 (5 bases). Trimming removed 0 bases from V and 1 base from J, with 7 bases in between. This CDR3 contains 14 residues. The V gene's germline CDR1 is SGHRS and CDR2 YFSETQ. The CDR3 region is CASSLAGPNTEAFF. CDR3 nucleotide sequence: TGCGCCAGCAGCTTGGCAGGGCCGAACACTGAAGCTTTCTTT.

The chain combines TRBV4-2 with TRBJ1-5, with D unclear. V gave up 4 bases and J gave up 0 bases, with 19 bases separating them. CDR3 length equals 18 residues. Germline V gene lookup returns CDR1 LGHNA and CDR2 YNFKEQ. DNA of the CDR3: TGTGCCAGCAGCCCCGCCTTCCTCAGTCCTTTTAGCAATCAGCCCCAGCATTTT. As protein: CASSPAFLSPFSNQPQHF.

The rearrangement uses TRBV7-6 and TRBJ2-5; 10 bases line up with TRBD2. With 3 bases clipped from V and 5 bases from J, the junction kept 6 bases outside the gene matches. CDR1 is SGHVS, CDR2 FNYEAQ, per germline. CDR3 length: 15 amino acids. The DNA of the CDR3 is TGTGCCAGCAGCTTCCAGCGGGGGGGCGGGGAGACCCAGTACTTC. It codes for CASSFQRGGGETQYF.